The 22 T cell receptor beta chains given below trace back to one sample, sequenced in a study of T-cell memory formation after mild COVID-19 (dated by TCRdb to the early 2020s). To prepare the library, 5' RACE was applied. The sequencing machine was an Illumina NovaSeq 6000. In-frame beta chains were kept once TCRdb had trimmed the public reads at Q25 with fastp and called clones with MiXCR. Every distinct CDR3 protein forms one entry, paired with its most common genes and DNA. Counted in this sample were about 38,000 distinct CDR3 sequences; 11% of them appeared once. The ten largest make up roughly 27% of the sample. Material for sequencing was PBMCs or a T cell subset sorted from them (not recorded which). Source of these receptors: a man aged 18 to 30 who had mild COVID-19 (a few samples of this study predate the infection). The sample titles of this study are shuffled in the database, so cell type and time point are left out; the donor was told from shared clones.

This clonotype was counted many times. CDR3 region: CSASPSGGDEQFF. CDR3 DNA: TGCAGCGCCTCTCCCTCGGGCGGCGATGAGCAGTTCTTC. The rearrangement uses TRBV29-1 and TRBJ2-1; D is unresolved. V was pared by 7 bases and J by 8 bases, with 18 bases between. The CDR3 runs 13 residues. Germline CDR1 is SQVTM and CDR2 is ANQGSEA.

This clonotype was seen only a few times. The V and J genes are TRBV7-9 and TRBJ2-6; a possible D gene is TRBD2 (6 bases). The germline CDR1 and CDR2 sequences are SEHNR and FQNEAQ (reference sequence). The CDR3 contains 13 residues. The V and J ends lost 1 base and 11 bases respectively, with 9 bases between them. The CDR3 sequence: CASSLGRGYVLTF. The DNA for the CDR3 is TGTGCCAGCAGCTTAGGGCGGGGCTACGTCCTGACTTTC. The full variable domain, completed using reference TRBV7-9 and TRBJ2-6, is DTGVSQNPRHKITKRGQNVTFRCDPISEHNRLYWYRQTLGQGPEFLTYFQNEAQLEKSRLLSDRFSAERPKGSFSTLEIQRTEQGDSAMYLCASSLGRGYVLTFGAGSRLTVL.

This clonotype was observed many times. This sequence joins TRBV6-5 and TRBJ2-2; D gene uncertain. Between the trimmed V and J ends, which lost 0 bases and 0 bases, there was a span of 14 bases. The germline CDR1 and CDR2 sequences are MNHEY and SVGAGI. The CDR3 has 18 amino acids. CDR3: CASSYSKSSLANTGELFF. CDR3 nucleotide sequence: TGTGCCAGCAGTTACTCGAAGAGTTCCTTAGCGAACACCGGGGAGCTGTTTTTT.

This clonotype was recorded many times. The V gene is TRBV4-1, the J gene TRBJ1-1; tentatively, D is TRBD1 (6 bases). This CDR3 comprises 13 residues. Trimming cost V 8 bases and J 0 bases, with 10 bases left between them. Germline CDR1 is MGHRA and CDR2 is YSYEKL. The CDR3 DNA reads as TGCGCCAGCCGGGGGCATTTGAACACTGAAGCTTTCTTT. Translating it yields CASRGHLNTEAFF.

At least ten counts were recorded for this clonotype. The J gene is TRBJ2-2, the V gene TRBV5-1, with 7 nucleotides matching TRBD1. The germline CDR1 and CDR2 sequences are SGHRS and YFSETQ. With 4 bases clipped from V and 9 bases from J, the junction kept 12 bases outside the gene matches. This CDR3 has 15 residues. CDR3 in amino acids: CASSVTGTEYRELFF. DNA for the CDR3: TGCGCCAGCAGCGTAACCGGGACAGAGTACCGGGAGCTGTTTTTT.

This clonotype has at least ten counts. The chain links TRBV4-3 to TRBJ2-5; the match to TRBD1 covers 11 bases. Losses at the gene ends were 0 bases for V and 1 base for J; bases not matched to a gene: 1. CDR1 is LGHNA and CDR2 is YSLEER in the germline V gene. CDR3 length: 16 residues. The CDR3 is CASSQDGQGAQETQYF. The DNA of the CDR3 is TGCGCCAGCAGCCAAGACGGACAGGGGGCCCAAGAGACCCAGTACTTC.

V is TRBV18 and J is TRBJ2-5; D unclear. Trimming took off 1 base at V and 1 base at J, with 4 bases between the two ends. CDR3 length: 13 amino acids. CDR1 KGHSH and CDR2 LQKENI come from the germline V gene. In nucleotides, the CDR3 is TGTGCCAGCTCACCACGTTCCCAAGAGACCCAGTACTTC. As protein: CASSPRSQETQYF.

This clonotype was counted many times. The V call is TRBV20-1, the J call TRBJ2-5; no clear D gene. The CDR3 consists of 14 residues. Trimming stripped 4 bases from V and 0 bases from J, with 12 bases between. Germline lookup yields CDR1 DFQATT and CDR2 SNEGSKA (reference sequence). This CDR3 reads CSANPGSYQETQYF. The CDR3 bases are TGCAGTGCTAACCCCGGGTCGTACCAAGAGACCCAGTACTTC.

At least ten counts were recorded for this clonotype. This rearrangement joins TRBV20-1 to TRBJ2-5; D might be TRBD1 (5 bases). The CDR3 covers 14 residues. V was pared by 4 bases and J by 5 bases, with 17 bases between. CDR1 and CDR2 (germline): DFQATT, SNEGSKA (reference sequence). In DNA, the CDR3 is TGCAGTGCTACAAGGGGCCATATCCTGGAGACCCAGTACTTC. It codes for CSATRGHILETQYF.

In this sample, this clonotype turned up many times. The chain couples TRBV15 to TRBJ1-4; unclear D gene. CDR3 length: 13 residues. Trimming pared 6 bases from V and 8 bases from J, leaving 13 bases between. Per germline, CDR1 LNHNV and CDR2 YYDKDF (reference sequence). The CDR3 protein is CATSPRTGEKLFF. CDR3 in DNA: TGTGCCACCAGTCCGAGGACGGGAGAAAAACTGTTTTTT.

The CDR3 DNA is TGTGCCAGCAGCCCGAAACGACAGGGGGCAAGAGGTGGTGAAAAACTGTTTTTT. Amino acid sequence: CASSPKRQGARGGEKLFF. V and J are TRBV7-9 and TRBJ1-4, with 10 bases identical to TRBD1. CDR3 length: 18 residues. Germline trimming cut 5 bases from V and 7 bases from J; bases unmatched to any gene: 16. In germline, CDR1 is SEHNR, CDR2 FQNEAQ (reference sequence).

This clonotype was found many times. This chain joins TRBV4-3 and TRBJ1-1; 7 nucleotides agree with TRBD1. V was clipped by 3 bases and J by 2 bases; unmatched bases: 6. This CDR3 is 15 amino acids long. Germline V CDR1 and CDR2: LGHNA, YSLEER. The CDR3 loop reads CASSHPGQTNTEAFF. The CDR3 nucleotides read TGCGCCAGCAGCCACCCGGGACAGACAAACACTGAAGCTTTCTTT.

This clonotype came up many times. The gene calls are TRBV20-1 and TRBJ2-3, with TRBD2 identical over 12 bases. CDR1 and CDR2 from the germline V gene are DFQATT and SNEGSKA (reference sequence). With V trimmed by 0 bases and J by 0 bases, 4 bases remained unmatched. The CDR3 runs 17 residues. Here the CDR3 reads CSARELAGGISTDTQYF. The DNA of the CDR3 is TGCAGTGCTAGAGAACTAGCGGGGGGCATAAGCACAGATACGCAGTATTTT.

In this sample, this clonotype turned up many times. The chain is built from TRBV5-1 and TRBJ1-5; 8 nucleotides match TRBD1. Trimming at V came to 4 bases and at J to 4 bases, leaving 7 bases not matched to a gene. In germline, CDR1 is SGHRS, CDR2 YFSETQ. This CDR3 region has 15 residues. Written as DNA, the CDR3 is TGCGCCAGCAGCACCGGGACAGGTTCGAATCAGCCCCAGCATTTT. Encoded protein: CASSTGTGSNQPQHF. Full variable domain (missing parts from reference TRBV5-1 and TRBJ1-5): KAGVTQTPRYLIKTRGQQVTLSCSPISGHRSVSWYQQTPGQGLQFLFEYFSETQRNKGNFPGRFSGRQFSNSRSEMNVSTLELGDSALYLCASSTGTGSNQPQHFGDGTRLSIL.

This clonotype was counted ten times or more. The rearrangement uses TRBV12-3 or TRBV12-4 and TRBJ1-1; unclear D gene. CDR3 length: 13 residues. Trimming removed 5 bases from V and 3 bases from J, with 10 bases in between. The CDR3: CASSPARDTEAFF. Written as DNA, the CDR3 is TGTGCCAGCAGTCCTGCAAGGGACACTGAAGCTTTCTTT.

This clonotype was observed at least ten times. The CDR3 DNA is TGCGCCAGCAGCCTAGGGGCTAGCGGGGAAGAGACCCAGTACTTC. It specifies CASSLGASGEETQYF. The chain uses TRBV5-1 and TRBJ2-5; 9 nucleotides align to TRBD2. The germline CDR1 and CDR2 sequences are SGHRS and YFSETQ. CDR3 length: 15 amino acids. The V gene end was trimmed by 4 bases and the J gene end by 3 bases; junction bases not matched to a gene: 7. The whole variable domain, filled in from reference TRBV5-1 and TRBJ2-5, reads KAGVTQTPRYLIKTRGQQVTLSCSPISGHRSVSWYQQTPGQGLQFLFEYFSETQRNKGNFPGRFSGRQFSNSRSEMNVSTLELGDSALYLCASSLGASGEETQYFGPGTRLLVL.

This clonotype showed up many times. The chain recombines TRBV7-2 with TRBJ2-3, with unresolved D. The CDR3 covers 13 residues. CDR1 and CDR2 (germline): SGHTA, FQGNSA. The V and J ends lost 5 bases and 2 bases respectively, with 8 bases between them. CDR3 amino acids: CASSPTHTDTQYF. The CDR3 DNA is TGTGCCAGCAGCCCAACCCACACAGATACGCAGTATTTT.

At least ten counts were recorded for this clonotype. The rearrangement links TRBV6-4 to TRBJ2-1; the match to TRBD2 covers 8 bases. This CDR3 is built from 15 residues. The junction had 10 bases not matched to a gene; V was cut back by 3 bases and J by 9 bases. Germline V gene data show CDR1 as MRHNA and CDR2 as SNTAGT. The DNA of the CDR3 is TGTGCCAGCAGTGAAGATGTAGCGGGGTCGAGTGAGCAGTTCTTC. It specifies CASSEDVAGSSEQFF.

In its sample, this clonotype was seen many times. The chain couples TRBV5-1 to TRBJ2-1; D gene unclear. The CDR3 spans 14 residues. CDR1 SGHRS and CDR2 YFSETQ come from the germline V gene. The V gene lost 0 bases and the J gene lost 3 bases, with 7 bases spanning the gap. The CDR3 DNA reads TGCGCCAGCAGCTTGGGGGCCATCTACAATGAGCAGTTCTTC. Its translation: CASSLGAIYNEQFF.

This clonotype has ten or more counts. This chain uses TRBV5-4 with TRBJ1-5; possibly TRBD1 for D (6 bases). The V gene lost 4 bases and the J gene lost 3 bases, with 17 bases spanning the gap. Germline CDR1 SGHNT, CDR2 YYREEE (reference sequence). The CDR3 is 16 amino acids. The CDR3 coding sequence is TGTGCCAGCAGCCAAGGCGGACAGCCCCCCAATCAGCCCCAGCATTTT. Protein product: CASSQGGQPPNQPQHF.

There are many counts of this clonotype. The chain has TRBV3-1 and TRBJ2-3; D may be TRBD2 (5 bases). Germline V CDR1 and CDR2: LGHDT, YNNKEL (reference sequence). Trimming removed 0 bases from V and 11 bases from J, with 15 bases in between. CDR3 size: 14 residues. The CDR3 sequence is CASSQDPGNPLQYF. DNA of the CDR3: TGTGCCAGCAGCCAAGACCCCGGGAATCCTTTGCAGTATTTT.

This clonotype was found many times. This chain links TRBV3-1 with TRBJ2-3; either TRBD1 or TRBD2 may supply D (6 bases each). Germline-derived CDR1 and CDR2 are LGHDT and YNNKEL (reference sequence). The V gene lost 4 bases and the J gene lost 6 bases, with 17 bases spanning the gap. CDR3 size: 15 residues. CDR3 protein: CASSPGAIGSDTQYF. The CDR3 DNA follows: TGTGCCAGCAGCCCGGGGGCCATCGGAAGTGATACGCAGTATTTT.